The TCR beta chain described here comes from a study of shared clonotypes between healthy human individuals. Study observations and caveats: The diversity represented, both genetic and in exposure history, was limited by few donors. A handful of donors showed sharing of 4.5% to 5% of naive CD4 clonotypes.

Donation came from healthy HIV-negative adults that had no recent acute infections or vaccinations. Around 200 ng DNA, tens of thousands of T cell genomes, went into each sorted-subset replicate PCR. Produced via immunoSEQ multiplex PCR; TCRdb's table is partial and in-frame only. The sample holds roughly 1,000,000 clones; around 78% are singletons and the top ten take 0.5% to 0.6%. CDR1 is MNHEY and CDR2 is SMNVEV in the germline V gene (reference sequence). The V end was cut by 5 bases, the J end by 9 bases, with 14 bases between. This CDR3 has 13 residues. Turning to this clone: What it binds is unknown.

The specimen was memory CD4+ T cells from PBMCs. As for subset: CD45RA-negative fraction. This clonotype originated in a young man in good health. Some clones in this sample may be carry-over from other donors' samples. This rearrangement joins TRBV27 to TRBJ2-1, with D possibly being TRBD2 (5 bases). The CDR3 is CASSLQLRGEQFF. The CDR3, as DNA: TGTGCCAGCAGTCTCCAACTCCGGGGTGAGCAGTTCTTC.